These T cell receptor beta chains were read from a single sample in a study of T cell changes during pregnancy in multiple sclerosis. Clones were read by immunoSEQ multiplex PCR, and TCRdb kept only the in-frame ones, dropping some. The data contain about 33,000 clones, about 89% of them seen just once; the ten biggest clones take up around 3%. Specimen: CD4+ T cells from peripheral blood mononuclear cells, collected in the third trimester of pregnancy. Source of these receptors: a female donor in good health, enrolled as a control in a pregnancy study. The CDR3 runs from the conserved cysteine through the conserved F or W. A D gene is named only where the DNA matches it firmly. Clone size appears in some rows only: once, few, many, or a class for an expanded clone.

size	length	D	V	J	CDR3	DNA
NA	15	NA	TRBV7-3	TRBJ2-1	CASSLGQTLYNEQFF	TGTGCCAGCAGCTTAGGACAGACCCTCTACAATGAGCAGTTCTTC
NA	17	NA	TRBV4-2	TRBJ1-3	CASSRLAGGESGNTIYF	TGTGCCAGCAGCCGACTAGCCGGTGGAGAATCAGGAAACACCATATATTTT
NA	14	NA	TRBV5-6	TRBJ2-1	CASSLGGAYNEQFF	TGTGCCAGCAGCTTGGGCGGGGCCTACAATGAGCAGTTCTTC
NA	17	TRBD1	TRBV28	TRBJ2-7	CASRHGAPGQGAGEQYF	TGTGCCAGCAGACACGGAGCCCCGGGACAGGGGGCGGGGGAGCAGTACTTC
NA	15	NA	TRBV6-5	TRBJ1-1	CASSYRTGRYTEAFF	TGTGCCAGCAGTTACCGCACAGGGCGGTACACTGAAGCTTTCTTT
NA	14	NA	TRBV29-1	TRBJ1-2	CSFDGGLDTYGYTF	TGCAGCTTCGATGGAGGGCTGGATACCTATGGCTACACCTTC
NA	15	TRBD1	TRBV6-5	TRBJ1-3	CASREDRVAGNTIYF	TGTGCCAGCAGGGAGGACAGGGTGGCTGGAAACACCATATATTTT
NA	12	TRBD1	TRBV2	TRBJ1-2	CASTRTGYGYTF	TGTGCCAGCACCCGGACAGGGTATGGCTACACCTTC
NA	11	NA	TRBV29-1	TRBJ1-2	CSVDTVYGYTF	TGCAGCGTTGACACAGTCTATGGCTACACCTTC
NA	15	NA	TRBV2	TRBJ2-7	CASSGKDQGTYEQYF	TGTGCCAGCAGTGGAAAAGATCAGGGCACCTACGAGCAGTACTTC
once	14	NA	TRBV2	TRBJ2-5	CASSLHGRGETQYF	TGTGCCAGCAGTCTACACGGACGGGGAGAGACCCAGTACTTC
once	17	TRBD1	TRBV19	TRBJ1-1	CASSFRDRGFLDTEAFF	TGTGCCAGTAGTTTCCGGGACAGGGGGTTTCTGGACACTGAAGCTTTCTTT
NA	14	NA	TRBV7-3	TRBJ1-6	CASSARHGDSPLHF	TGTGCCAGCAGCGCTCGGCACGGGGATTCACCCCTCCACTTT
once	14	NA	TRBV11-3	TRBJ2-1	CASSSTTSINEQFF	TGTGCCAGCAGCTCGACCACTAGCATCAATGAGCAGTTCTTC
NA	14	NA	TRBV28	TRBJ2-5	CASSRVTLKETQYF	TGTGCCAGCAGTCGGGTTACCTTAAAAGAGACCCAGTACTTC
NA	18	TRBD2	TRBV7-8	TRBJ2-7	CASSLLTSGSLGRNEQYF	TGTGCCAGCAGCTTACTGACTAGCGGGAGTTTGGGGCGGAACGAGCAGTACTTC
NA	15	NA	TRBV7-6	TRBJ1-5	CASSPRGLGDQPQHF	TGTGCCAGCAGCCCCCGGGGGTTGGGTGATCAGCCCCAGCATTTT
NA	17	TRBD1	TRBV13	TRBJ1-6	CASSSLRRQGKNSPLHF	TGTGCCAGCAGCTCCCTCCGTAGACAGGGGAAGAATTCACCCCTCCACTTT
NA	15	NA	TRBV6-1	TRBJ2-3	CASSGGTFLTDTQYF	TGTGCCAGCAGTGGCGGGACGTTCCTCACAGATACGCAGTATTTT
NA	13	TRBD1	TRBV4-1	TRBJ1-1	CASRFTGGTEAFF	TGCGCCAGCAGGTTCACAGGGGGCACTGAAGCTTTCTTT
NA	15	TRBD1	TRBV7-9	TRBJ1-2	CASSSPGTGQYGYTF	TGTGCCAGCAGCTCCCCCGGGACAGGGCAATATGGCTACACCTTC
NA	17	NA	TRBV28	TRBJ2-7	CASRPRPTSRSTYEQYF	TGTGCCAGCAGACCTCGTCCCACTAGCCGAAGCACCTACGAGCAGTACTTC
NA	14	NA	TRBV19	TRBJ2-7	CASSMSGGRYEQYF	TGTGCCAGTAGTATGTCCGGGGGGCGCTACGAGCAGTACTTC
NA	18	TRBD1	TRBV7-2	TRBJ1-6	CASSTTGVLKVGHSPLHF	TGTGCCAGCAGCACTACAGGGGTGTTAAAGGTGGGGCATTCACCCCTCCACTTT